This T cell receptor beta chain originates from a study of technical replicates of blood from a few donors (dated 2017 in TCRdb). This clone was observed once. It lacks a known antigen. Base qualities are not recorded, but no much larger clone differs from it by a single base. The method was the immunoSEQ multiplex PCR assay. The table was pulled from immuneACCESS by TCRdb, which kept in-frame rearrangements only. Such tables lose some clones; where checked, under half of the loss comes from unresolved V genes, and the rest has no known cause. The sample profile shows around 81,000 clones; 81% of them were found once. The ten largest make up roughly 3.9% of the sample. The germline ends are 23 bases apart after V is trimmed by 7 bases and J by 0 bases. The CDR3 has 18 amino acids, counting the end cysteine and phenylalanine. Just CDR3 DNA is preserved here, 54 bases in frame from base 1. According to the germline V gene, CDR1 reads SGHDN and CDR2 reads FVKESK.

Recombination joined TRBV14 with TRBJ2-3, with TRBD1 tentatively as D gene (6 bases match). The receptor's source is a human donor in good health. Some clones in this sample may be carry-over from other donors' samples. The material sequenced was PBMCs. The sequence in DNA is TGTGCCAGCAACAGGGTTAGGTGGGCGGAGAGAAGCACAGATACGCAGTATTTT. Its coded protein is CASNRVRWAERSTDTQYF. The entire variable domain, with the stretches around the CDR3 drawn from the reference TRBV14 and TRBJ2-3 proteins, is EAGVTQFPSHSVIEKGQTVTLRCDPISGHDNLYWYRRVMGKEIKFLLHFVKESKQDESGMPNNRFLAERTGGTYSTLKVQPAELEDSGVYFCASNRVRWAERSTDTQYFGPGTRLTVL.